The entry that follows covers one TCR beta chain sequence. The specificity of this receptor is unknown. Within one base of it there is no much larger clone, and no base qualities were kept. The data stem from a study of shared clonotypes between healthy human individuals (dated by TCRdb to 2019 to 2021). At the level of the whole study: The cohort comprised two women and three men aged 18 to 49 years. Per donor, three plates each were used for CD4 naive and CD4 memory, two for CD8 naive, and one for CD8 memory. To estimate repertoire size and how much clonotypes are shared between individuals, the study performed deep sequencing of blood TCR repertoires from a few healthy adults. Libraries were prepared and TCR repertoires were sequenced by different laboratories using diverse techniques, in order to increase sequencing depth and limit assay-specific biases. Leukapheresis yielded between about 0.85 and 10 billion PBMCs per donor. The full study reports these points: Pairwise subsampling indicated that sequencing depth was expected to affect the degree of clonotype sharing among donors. The small number of donors limited the genetic and exposure-history diversity represented. Larger estimated clonotype richness was generally found for naive subsets than for memory subsets. When several donors were compared, the shared fraction of clonotypes was about 5.4% for naive CD4, less than 4% for naive CD8, 2.3% for memory CD4, and 0.3% to 0.5% for memory CD8. Incomplete sequencing was indicated by rarefaction of sorted-subset datasets, despite the large sequencing depth. Compared with non-shared clonotypes, the clonotypes found in all four sorted-subset donors had higher generation probabilities. Sampling was restricted to blood, and TCR repertoires in tissue are likely to differ from TCR repertoires in blood.

The CDR3 measures 16 amino acids from cysteine to phenylalanine. Only CDR3 DNA remains: 48 bases, in frame from the first base. V is reduced by 4 bases and J by 3 bases, leaving a spacing of 16 bases between them. Per the germline V gene, SGHRS is the CDR1 and YFSETQ is the CDR2. TCR CDR3 regions were amplified from genomic DNA by multiplex PCR using the deep immunoSEQ assay. For each cell subset, the extracted genomic DNA was distributed evenly across all wells of several immunoSEQ 96-well plates, and each plate served as one replicate. For sorted subsets, each replicate PCR was loaded with about 0.2 ug genomic DNA, equivalent to about 30,000 T cell genomes. Purified libraries were measured with a Qubit 3.0 fluorometer, size-checked on a Bioanalyzer 2100, and measured again with the KAPA Library Quantification kit. Every immunoSEQ 96-well plate was sequenced on a separate single-read 150-cycle Illumina NextSeq 550 flow cell. For the original study's pipeline: Because the immunoSEQ output held only junctional sequences and lacked quality scores, the filtering could not match the filtering applied to full-length reads. Sequences were annotated with PyIR, a Python wrapper for IgBLAST v1.9, using IMGT germline references to assign V/J genes and CDR3. Reads were filtered out if the reads had weak V/J assignments (E-value above 1e-6), no CDR3, stop codons, out-of-frame junctions, or ambiguous translated residues. V3J clonotypes were defined by identical inferred V gene, J gene, and CDR3 amino acid sequence. Percentage overlap between repertoires was computed as shared unique clonotypes divided by the size of the smaller repertoire. Repertoire richness was assessed with RTK rarefaction, the Chao1 estimator, and Recon v2.1 estimates of unobserved clonotypes. For all TCRbeta clonotypes obtained by the gDNA method from a handful of donors, generation probabilities were computed with OLGA. TCRdb retrieved this table from immuneACCESS and kept in-frame rearrangements only. Not all clones are present; in checked studies, unresolved V genes account for under half, and no reason is known for the remainder. V, J and clone size reflect that table, while D and trimming were determined from the DNA. The sample table lists approximately 2.3 million clones, more than 85% of them with a count of one. 0.39% of the sample lies in the top ten.

Donors were healthy HIV-negative adults with no recently reported acute infections or vaccinations. Every donor was a Caucasian adult residing in Nashville, Tennessee, USA. CD4+ T cells were enriched by magnetic negative selection; naive cells were then positively selected on CD45RA, and the negative fraction formed the memory subset. After blood collection by leukapheresis, PBMCs were isolated using Ficoll-Histopaque density gradient centrifugation and then cryopreserved in the vapor phase of liquid nitrogen. Analytical flow cytometry was used to check the purity and quantity of each magnetically sorted T cell population. Each sorted fraction had its genomic DNA isolated and then quantified by UV absorbance on a Nanodrop 2000c.

The material sequenced was naive CD4+ T cells from PBMCs. The cell subset or site label corresponds to: CD45RA+ positively selected. The chain was built from TRBV5-1 and TRBJ1-4; TRBD1 could be the D gene, as 6 bases match. The receptor comes from a man younger than 35 in good health. Some clones in this sample may be carry-over from other donors' samples. Here is the DNA: TGCGCCAGCAGCCGACTTCCCGGGACACCTAATGAAAAACTGTTTTTT. Translation gives CASSRLPGTPNEKLFF.